This TCR beta chain is from a study of OX40 agonist ivuxolimab in advanced cancers. V shed 2 bases and J 11 bases; nucleotides not matched to a gene: 10. This CDR3 comprises 15 residues. Per germline, CDR1 SGHNT and CDR2 YYREEE (reference sequence). Libraries were prepared by immunoSEQ multiplex PCR; TCRdb keeps only in-frame clonotypes and omits some of them. The sample carries tens of thousands of clones, approximately 90% recorded once. The chain recombines TRBV5-4 with TRBJ2-5, with 12 bases that match TRBD1. This TCR was sampled from an adult with an advanced solid tumor such as melanoma, head and neck, liver or kidney cancer. The sample was CD4+ or CD8+ T cells sorted from blood, taken in a trial of the OX40 agonist ivuxolimab. CDR3 sequence reads: CASSFGTGGLGEQYF. CDR3 in DNA: TGTGCCAGCAGCTTCGGGACAGGGGGCTTGGGGGAGCAGTACTTC.